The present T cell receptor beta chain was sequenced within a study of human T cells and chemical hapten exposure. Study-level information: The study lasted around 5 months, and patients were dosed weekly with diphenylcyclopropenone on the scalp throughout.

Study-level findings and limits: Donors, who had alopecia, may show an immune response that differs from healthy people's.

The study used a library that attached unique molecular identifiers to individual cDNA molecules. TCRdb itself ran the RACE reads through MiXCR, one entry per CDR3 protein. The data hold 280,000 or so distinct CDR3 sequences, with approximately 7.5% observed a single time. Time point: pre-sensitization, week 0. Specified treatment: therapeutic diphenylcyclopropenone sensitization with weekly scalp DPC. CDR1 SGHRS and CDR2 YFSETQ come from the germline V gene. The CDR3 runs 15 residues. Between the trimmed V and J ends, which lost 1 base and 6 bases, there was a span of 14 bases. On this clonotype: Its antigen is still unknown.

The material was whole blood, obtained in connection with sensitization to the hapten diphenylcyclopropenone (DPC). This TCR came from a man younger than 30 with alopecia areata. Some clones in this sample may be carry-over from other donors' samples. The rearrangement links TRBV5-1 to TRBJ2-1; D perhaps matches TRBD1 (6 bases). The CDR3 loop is CASSLSQGQSNEQFF. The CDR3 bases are TGCGCCAGCAGCTTGTCTCAAGGACAGTCCAATGAGCAGTTCTTC.